Here is one T cell receptor beta chain with its context. CDR1 and CDR2 (germline): SNHLY, FYNNEI. This CDR3 spans 16 amino acids. After removal of 6 bases from V and 3 bases from J, the junction contained 9 bases not matched to a gene. This record comes from a study of shared clonotypes between healthy human individuals. TCRdb keeps only in-frame clones here, not all; method: immunoSEQ multiplex PCR. The profile shows 2,100,000 or so clones, around 95% of them singletons. Sequencing used naive CD4+ T cells sorted from blood. Subset noted: CD45RA+ positively selected. This chain connects TRBV2 to TRBJ1-4, with 8 bases lining up with TRBD1. The receptor comes from a man aged 18-30 years in good health. CDR3 amino acids: CASSLRRDRSNEKLFF. The CDR3 coding sequence is TGTGCCAGCAGCCTACGGCGGGACAGGTCTAATGAAAAACTGTTTTTT. Variable domain in full (rest from reference TRBV2 and TRBJ1-4): EPEVTQTPSHQVTQMGQEVILRCVPISNHLYFYWYRQILGQKVEFLVSFYNNEISEKSEIFDDQFSVERPDGSNFTLKIRSTKLEDSAMYFCASSLRRDRSNEKLFFGSGTQLSVL.